Below are 30 T cell receptor beta chains sequenced from a single sample in a study of blood T cell repertoires in COVID-19. Method: immunoSEQ multiplex PCR; TCRdb's copy keeps in-frame clones and lacks some. This table has 100,000 to 150,000 clones, roughly 69% appearing once. Specimen: peripheral blood. These receptors all come from a woman aged 70 to 79 with acute or convalescent COVID-19.

This clone was observed a single time. The chain recombines TRBV7-9 with TRBJ2-1, with D possibly TRBD2 on 6 matching bases. The CDR3 is 16 amino acids. The V end was cut by 5 bases, the J end by 1 base, with 15 bases between. Germline loops: CDR1 SEHNR, CDR2 FQNEAQ (reference sequence). Written as DNA, the CDR3 is TGTGCCAGCAGCCAGCCAACGGGGAGGTCCTACAATGAGCAGTTCTTC. It encodes CASSQPTGRSYNEQFF.

The chain joins TRBV7-9 to TRBJ1-4; 7 bases are shared with TRBD1. This CDR3 is built from 17 residues. V lost 4 bases to trimming and J lost 5 bases; unmatched junction nucleotides: 13. CDR1 is SEHNR, CDR2 FQNEAQ, per germline (reference sequence). This CDR3 reads CASSSTVTGTVNEKLFF. CDR3 bases: TGTGCCAGCAGCTCGACAGTTACCGGGACAGTAAATGAAAAACTGTTTTTT.

The chain recombines TRBV7-9 with TRBJ2-5; 10 nucleotides line up with TRBD1. The CDR3 length is 16 residues. Germline V gene sequence: CDR1 SEHNR, CDR2 FQNEAQ (reference sequence). V was pared by 1 base and J by 4 bases, with 6 bases of the junction left unmatched. This CDR3 is CASSLGDRGRRETQYF. In DNA, the CDR3 is TGTGCCAGCAGCTTAGGTGACAGGGGGCGGCGAGAGACCCAGTACTTC.

V and J are TRBV3-1 (or the pseudogene TRBV3-2) and TRBJ2-5; no clear D. Germline-derived CDR1 and CDR2 are LGHDT and YNNKEL (reference sequence). The CDR3 runs 15 residues. With 1 base removed from V and 5 bases from J, the gap between germline ends came to 14 bases. CDR3 sequence reads: CASSQALGGRETQYF. CDR3 DNA sequence: TGTGCCAGCAGCCAAGCCCTTGGCGGTAGGGAGACCCAGTACTTC.

The CDR3 sequence is CASSLVNSGANVLTF. CDR3 DNA: TGTGCCAGCAGCTTGGTAAACTCTGGGGCCAACGTCCTGACTTTC. This rearrangement joins TRBV5-6 to TRBJ2-6, with D unclear. The CDR3 extends over 15 amino acids. From germline, CDR1 is SGHDT and CDR2 YYEEEE. V lost 0 bases, J lost 0 bases, and 4 bases lay in between.

The chain uses TRBV19 and TRBJ1-1, with 7 positions matching TRBD1. With V trimmed by 6 bases and J by 2 bases, 6 bases remained unmatched. Germline V lookup: CDR1 LNHDA, CDR2 SQIVND (reference sequence). The CDR3 is 14 residues long. CDR3 sequence (DNA): TGTGCCAGTAGGACAGGGTGGTTCAACACTGAAGCTTTCTTT. Amino acids: CASRTGWFNTEAFF.

This clone has a handful of counts. The rearrangement uses TRBV7-8 and TRBJ1-3, with a weak D call TRBD1 (5 bases). CDR1 is SGHVS and CDR2 is FQNEAQ in the germline V gene. The ends were cut back, 5 bases at V and 1 base at J, with 15 bases in the middle. The CDR3 sequence is 16 residues long. The CDR3 DNA reads TGTGCCAGCAGCCCCCGCGGGGGGGTTTCTGGAAACACCATATATTTT. This gives the protein CASSPRGGVSGNTIYF.

The genes are TRBV5-5 and TRBJ1-1; D unresolved. CDR3 length: 14 residues. Trimming shortened V by 0 bases and J by 1 base, and 7 bases separated the two germline ends. Germline lookup yields CDR1 SGHKS and CDR2 YYEKEE (reference sequence). CDR3 in amino acids: CASSLDWRNTEAFF. For the CDR3, the DNA is TGTGCCAGCAGCTTGGATTGGAGGAACACTGAAGCTTTCTTT.

The table lists this clone with a few counts. The chain uses TRBV29-1 and TRBJ2-1; 8 bases align to TRBD2. Germline trimming cut 4 bases from V and 8 bases from J; bases unmatched to any gene: 13. The CDR3 is 15 amino acids. Germline-derived CDR1 and CDR2 are SQVTM and ANQGSEA. The CDR3 DNA reads as TGCAGCGTTGGACCGACAGCGGGAGTGGGCTATGAGCAGTTCTTC. Translated, it gives CSVGPTAGVGYEQFF.

The chain combines TRBV6-2 or TRBV6-3 with TRBJ2-7, with D maybe TRBD2 (6 bases). Germline CDR1 reads MNHEY; CDR2 reads SVGEGT. V was trimmed by 2 bases and J by 2 bases, leaving 13 bases between them. The CDR3 contains 15 residues. The CDR3 nucleotides read TGTGCCAGCAGTTACACCCTAGCGCCTACCTACGAGCAGTACTTC. This codes for CASSYTLAPTYEQYF.

The sample holds a few counts of this clone. This chain joins TRBV29-1 and TRBJ1-2; 7 nucleotides align to TRBD1. The CDR3 spans 12 residues. The V and J ends lost 4 bases and 8 bases, in that order; junction bases with no gene match: 7. From germline, CDR1 is SQVTM and CDR2 ANQGSEA. The CDR3: CSVVGRGYGYTF. The CDR3 nucleotides are TGCAGCGTTGTGGGCAGGGGGTACGGCTACACCTTC.

This clone showed up just a few times. The chain joins TRBV7-2 to TRBJ2-5, with TRBD2 matching 15 bases. Unmatched junction bases numbered 0, after V lost 5 bases and J lost 2 bases. This CDR3 comprises 15 residues. Germline loops: CDR1 SGHTA, CDR2 FQGNSA. Written as DNA, the CDR3 is TGTGCCAGCAGCGGGACTAGCGGGGGGCAAGAGACCCAGTACTTC. It yields the protein CASSGTSGGQETQYF.

The gene calls are TRBV5-1 and TRBJ1-6; tentative D call: TRBD1 (6 bases). V was pared by 0 bases and J by 8 bases, with 18 bases between. The CDR3 consists of 17 residues. Germline CDR1 reads SGHRS; CDR2 reads YFSETQ. For the CDR3, the DNA is TGCGCCAGCAGCTTGGGATTTGGGACAAGCAATGATTCACCCCTCCACTTT. It is translated as CASSLGFGTSNDSPLHF.

V usage is TRBV5-6 and J usage is TRBJ2-3, with no clear D. This CDR3 contains 11 residues. CDR1 SGHDT and CDR2 YYEEEE come from the germline V gene. Trimming removed 2 bases from V and 7 bases from J, with 5 bases in between. CDR3 region: CASSFLNTQYF. CDR3 bases: TGTGCCAGCAGCTTCCTTAATACGCAGTATTTT. Using reference TRBV5-6 and TRBJ2-3 for the parts outside the CDR3, the full variable domain is DAGVTQSPTHLIKTRGQQVTLRCSPKSGHDTVSWYQQALGQGPQFIFQYYEEEERQRGNFPDRFSGHQFPNYSSELNVNALLLGDSALYLCASSFLNTQYFGPGTRLTVL.

V is TRBV12-3 or TRBV12-4 and J is TRBJ1-5; unclear D gene. This CDR3 is 12 amino acids long. V shed 5 bases and J shed 8 bases, with 10 bases lying between them. The CDR3 sequence: CASSTAEEPQHF. The CDR3 DNA is TGTGCCAGCAGTACCGCGGAGGAGCCCCAGCATTTT.

The genes are TRBV2 and TRBJ2-2; D not certain. Germline V gene lookup returns CDR1 SNHLY and CDR2 FYNNEI. V was clipped by 7 bases and J by 2 bases, with 11 bases between them. The CDR3 is 14 amino acids. CDR3 region: CASTRARNTGELFF. DNA for the CDR3: TGTGCCAGCACTCGAGCCCGTAACACCGGGGAGCTGTTTTTT.

As concerns this clone: This sample also contains other DNA sequences that code for the same CDR3. The chain has TRBV20-1 and TRBJ2-7, with 7 positions matching TRBD2. Germline CDR1 and CDR2: DFQATT and SNEGSKA (reference sequence). This CDR3 comprises 11 residues. V shed 6 bases and J 6 bases; nucleotides not matched to a gene: 5. CDR3 amino acids: CSAPRGVEQYF. The CDR3 DNA reads TGCAGTGCCCCCCGGGGGGTCGAGCAGTACTTC.

This rearrangement joins TRBV19 to TRBJ2-7; 8 bases map to TRBD2. After removal of 4 bases from V and 0 bases from J, the junction contained 14 bases not matched to a gene. The germline V gene encodes CDR1 LNHDA and CDR2 SQIVND (reference sequence). This CDR3 has 18 amino acids. The CDR3 here is CASSRSGASGSSSYEQYF. Here the CDR3 DNA reads TGTGCCAGTAGTAGATCCGGGGCTAGCGGGTCAAGCTCCTACGAGCAGTACTTC.

This clone occurred once. V gene TRBV27 combines with J gene TRBJ2-5; TRBD2 might be the D (5 bases). Trimming removed 5 bases from V and 4 bases from J, with 26 bases in between. The CDR3 is 18 residues long. Germline V lookup: CDR1 MNHEY, CDR2 SMNVEV (reference sequence). The CDR3 nucleotides read TGTGCCAGCAGTCCCCGCCCACCCGCCTACGGCCGGGGAGAGACCCAGTACTTC. Translating it yields CASSPRPPAYGRGETQYF.

This clone was recorded at least ten times. V and J are TRBV5-5 and TRBJ2-7; D unclear. The CDR3 covers 13 residues. V lost 1 base to trimming and J lost 4 bases, with 9 bases between them. Looked up from germline, CDR1 is SGHKS and CDR2 is YYEKEE (reference sequence). The CDR3 DNA follows: TGTGCCAGCAGCTTGCCTACAGCTTACGAGCAGTACTTC. Its protein is CASSLPTAYEQYF.

This clone was recorded a few times. J is TRBJ2-3 and V is TRBV10-3; TRBD1 matches at 9 bases. The length of the CDR3 is 15 residues. V was pared by 10 bases and J by 1 base, with 9 bases of the junction left unmatched. CDR1 and CDR2 from the germline V gene are ENHRY and SYGVKD. The CDR3 DNA sequence: TGTGCCACCGGGAACCGGGACAGGGGCACAGATACGCAGTATTTT. This encodes CATGNRDRGTDTQYF.

As DNA, the CDR3 is TGTGCCAGCAGCGTGGCTACAGGGACCAATGAGCAGTTCTTC. Translation gives CASSVATGTNEQFF. This chain joins TRBV9 and TRBJ2-1, with a tentative D call TRBD1 (6 bases). CDR3 size: 14 residues. CDR1 and CDR2 from the germline V gene are SGDLS and YYNGEE. V lost 2 bases and J 6 bases, leaving 12 bases between the germline ends. Using reference TRBV9 and TRBJ2-1 for the parts outside the CDR3, the full variable domain is DSGVTQTPKHLITATGQRVTLRCSPRSGDLSVYWYQQSLDQGLQFLIQYYNGEERAKGNILERFSAQQFPDLHSELNLSSLELGDSALYFCASSVATGTNEQFFGPGTRLTVL.

The DNA for the CDR3 is TGTGCCAGCAGCCCGGGACAGGGAGGACGAGAGACCCAGTACTTC. Its translation: CASSPGQGGRETQYF. The chain employs TRBV7-9 and TRBJ2-5; 9 bases match TRBD1. Germline V gene data show CDR1 as SEHNR and CDR2 as FQNEAQ (reference sequence). V trimming: 5 bases; J trimming: 4 bases; junction bases outside the gene matches: 8. The CDR3 totals 15 residues.

The chain links TRBV18 to TRBJ2-2, with 7 bases aligning to TRBD2. CDR1 KGHSH and CDR2 LQKENI come from the germline V gene. The junction had 7 bases not matched to a gene; V was cut back by 2 bases and J by 1 base. The length of the CDR3 is 17 residues. CDR3 region: CASSPTGLVLNTGELFF. The CDR3 DNA reads TGTGCCAGCTCACCAACTGGACTAGTTCTGAACACCGGGGAGCTGTTTTTT.

V is TRBV9 and J is TRBJ2-2, with D perhaps TRBD1 (5 bases). V was pared by 3 bases and J by 5 bases, with 14 bases between. CDR1 SGDLS and CDR2 YYNGEE come from the germline V gene. The CDR3 contains 15 residues. DNA of the CDR3: TGTGCCAGCAGCGCTCACACGGCAGGGACCGGGGAGCTGTTTTTT. This encodes CASSAHTAGTGELFF.

This clone was seen a few times. This chain joins TRBV10-3 and TRBJ1-3; possibly TRBD1 for D (5 bases). Germline assignment: CDR1 ENHRY and CDR2 SYGVKD. Between the trimmed V and J ends, which lost 4 bases and 6 bases, there was a span of 10 bases. The CDR3 consists of 13 residues. CDR3 sequence (DNA): TGTGCCATCAGTGGTCAGGGCGCAAACACCATATATTTT. Encoded protein: CAISGQGANTIYF.

The J gene is TRBJ1-6, the V gene TRBV9; TRBD1 is a possible D gene (6 bases). CDR3 length: 16 residues. Germline CDR1 and CDR2: SGDLS and YYNGEE. Deletions cut 3 bases from V and 1 base from J, with 11 bases between. CDR3 protein: CASSDRAVSYNSPLHF. The CDR3, as DNA: TGTGCCAGCAGCGACAGGGCGGTATCCTATAATTCACCCCTCCACTTT.

The V gene is TRBV2, the J gene TRBJ2-5; 8 bases are shared with TRBD2. The V gene's germline CDR1 is SNHLY and CDR2 FYNNEI. Unmatched junction bases numbered 7, after V lost 6 bases and J lost 4 bases. The CDR3 runs to 14 residues. The CDR3 is CASRRASGRETQYF. CDR3 bases: TGTGCCAGCAGGAGGGCTAGCGGGCGAGAGACCCAGTACTTC.

This clone was recorded only once. V and J are TRBV18 and TRBJ1-6, with no clear D. From germline, CDR1 is KGHSH and CDR2 LQKENI. Trimming removed 5 bases from V and 8 bases from J, with 13 bases in between. The CDR3 has 14 amino acids. CDR3 protein: CASSTAGFDSPLHF. The DNA for the CDR3 is TGTGCCAGCTCAACCGCGGGGTTTGATTCACCCCTCCACTTT. Looking up the rest from reference TRBV18 and TRBJ1-6 gives the full variable domain: NAGVMQNPRHLVRRRGQEARLRCSPMKGHSHVYWYRQLPEEGLKFMVYLQKENIIDESGMPKERFSAEFPKEGPSILRIQQVVRGDSAAYFCASSTAGFDSPLHFGNGTRLTVT.

The rearrangement links TRBV6-6 to TRBJ1-3; possible D gene TRBD1, 5 bases. The length of the CDR3 is 16 residues. Per germline, CDR1 MNHNY and CDR2 SVGAGI (reference sequence). V gave up 2 bases and J gave up 2 bases, with 13 bases separating them. CDR3 residues: CASSYGSGMAGNTIYF. CDR3 nucleotides: TGTGCCAGCAGTTACGGGTCAGGGATGGCTGGAAACACCATATATTTT.